This is a list of T cell receptor beta chains from one sample in a study of T cell changes during pregnancy in multiple sclerosis. Repertoires were generated with immunoSEQ multiplex PCR, while TCRdb's copy carries only in-frame clones and drops some. The repertoire includes about 20,000 clones, around 85% of them detected once, and around 21% sits in the top ten. The sample here was CD8+ T cells from peripheral blood mononuclear cells, taken after pregnancy. These receptor sequences come from a female donor in good health, enrolled as a control in a pregnancy study. The CDR3 runs from the conserved cysteine through the conserved F or W. A D gene is named only where the DNA matches it firmly. The size entry is marked missing in some rows and otherwise reads once, few, many or a size class.

d_gene: TRBD1; abundance: .; j_gene: TRBJ1-2; v_gene: TRBV10-3; CDR3aa: CAILGDSINYGYTF; CDR3nt: TGTGCCATCCTTGGGGACAGCATAAACTATGGCTACACCTTC
d_gene: .; abundance: .; j_gene: TRBJ2-7; v_gene: TRBV29-1; CDR3aa: CSVASAKDTATGEQYF; CDR3nt: TGCAGCGTTGCCTCTGCGAAGGACACCGCTACGGGCGAGCAGTACTTC
d_gene: .; abundance: .; j_gene: TRBJ1-5; v_gene: TRBV27; CDR3aa: CASSLRSAGNQPQHF; CDR3nt: TGTGCCAGCAGTTTACGTTCGGCAGGGAATCAGCCCCAGCATTTT
d_gene: .; abundance: few; j_gene: TRBJ1-1; v_gene: TRBV2; CDR3aa: CASRSNFEAFF; CDR3nt: TGTGCCAGCCGGTCAAATTTTGAAGCTTTCTTT
d_gene: TRBD1; abundance: .; j_gene: TRBJ2-7; v_gene: TRBV4-3; CDR3aa: CASSQDLGTGSNEQYF; CDR3nt: TGCGCCAGCAGCCAAGATCTGGGGACAGGGTCGAACGAGCAGTACTTC
d_gene: .; abundance: .; j_gene: TRBJ1-5; v_gene: TRBV6-1; CDR3aa: CASTEPTMWPQHF; CDR3nt: TGTGCCAGCACCGAACCGACAATGTGGCCCCAGCATTTT
d_gene: .; abundance: .; j_gene: TRBJ2-3; v_gene: TRBV29-1; CDR3aa: CSVGDNTDTQYF; CDR3nt: TGCAGCGTCGGGGATAACACAGATACGCAGTATTTT
d_gene: .; abundance: .; j_gene: TRBJ2-5; v_gene: TRBV6-9; CDR3aa: CASSFTGFQETQYF; CDR3nt: TGTGCCAGCAGTTTCACAGGATTCCAAGAGACCCAGTACTTC
d_gene: .; abundance: .; j_gene: TRBJ2-7; v_gene: TRBV7-9; CDR3aa: CASSSPATGSGPYEQYF; CDR3nt: TGTGCCAGCAGCTCACCCGCCACCGGTTCAGGCCCCTACGAGCAGTACTTC
d_gene: TRBD1; abundance: .; j_gene: TRBJ2-1; v_gene: TRBV27; CDR3aa: CASSSTGDSYNEQFF; CDR3nt: TGTGCCAGCAGTTCGACAGGGGACTCCTACAATGAGCAGTTCTTC
d_gene: .; abundance: .; j_gene: TRBJ2-1; v_gene: TRBV2; CDR3aa: CASQGGNNEQFF; CDR3nt: TGTGCCTCTCAGGGGGGAAACAATGAGCAGTTCTTC
d_gene: TRBD1; abundance: .; j_gene: TRBJ1-3; v_gene: TRBV10-3; CDR3aa: CAISAGGPDSGNTIYF; CDR3nt: TGTGCCATCAGTGCAGGGGGGCCGGACTCTGGAAACACCATATATTTT
d_gene: TRBD2; abundance: .; j_gene: TRBJ2-3; v_gene: TRBV19; CDR3aa: CASTLGGGPADTQYF; CDR3nt: TGTGCCAGTACCCTCGGGGGGGGGCCGGCAGATACGCAGTATTTT
d_gene: .; abundance: .; j_gene: TRBJ2-3; v_gene: TRBV28; CDR3aa: CASSSEDTQYF; CDR3nt: TGTGCCAGCAGTTCGGAGGATACGCAGTATTTT
d_gene: TRBD1; abundance: .; j_gene: TRBJ1-2; v_gene: TRBV19; CDR3aa: CASSARGQGAYGYTF; CDR3nt: TGTGCCAGTAGTGCACGGGGACAGGGGGCCTATGGCTACACCTTC
d_gene: TRBD1; abundance: .; j_gene: TRBJ2-4; v_gene: TRBV30; CDR3aa: CAWSPYGTALLAKNIQYF; CDR3nt: TGTGCCTGGAGTCCCTACGGGACAGCCCTGCTAGCCAAAAACATTCAGTACTTC
d_gene: TRBD1; abundance: .; j_gene: TRBJ1-1; v_gene: TRBV6-6; CDR3aa: CASSSATGGLTEAFF; CDR3nt: TGTGCCAGCAGCTCCGCGACAGGGGGCCTAACTGAAGCTTTCTTT
d_gene: .; abundance: .; j_gene: TRBJ2-3; v_gene: TRBV29-1; CDR3aa: CSVEGSGTPDTQYF; CDR3nt: TGCAGCGTTGAAGGGTCGGGTACACCAGATACGCAGTATTTT
d_gene: .; abundance: .; j_gene: TRBJ2-1; v_gene: TRBV18; CDR3aa: CASVRDWGDEQFF; CDR3nt: TGTGCCAGCGTTCGGGACTGGGGCGATGAGCAGTTCTTC
d_gene: .; abundance: .; j_gene: TRBJ2-3; v_gene: TRBV6-1; CDR3aa: CASSEIWATKQYF; CDR3nt: TGTGCCAGCAGTGAAATCTGGGCCACAAAGCAGTATTTT
d_gene: TRBD2; abundance: .; j_gene: TRBJ2-7; v_gene: TRBV7-8; CDR3aa: CASTTPTSGGPSSYEQYF; CDR3nt: TGTGCCAGCACCACCCCCACTAGCGGGGGACCTAGCTCCTACGAGCAGTACTTC
d_gene: .; abundance: .; j_gene: TRBJ1-1; v_gene: TRBV4-1; CDR3aa: CASSQDIRGTQAFF; CDR3nt: TGCGCCAGCAGCCAAGATATTAGAGGGACACAAGCTTTCTTT
d_gene: .; abundance: .; j_gene: TRBJ1-1; v_gene: TRBV25-1; CDR3aa: CASSEGLRTEAFF; CDR3nt: TGTGCCAGCAGTGAGGGGCTGAGGACTGAAGCTTTCTTT
d_gene: .; abundance: .; j_gene: TRBJ1-1; v_gene: TRBV14; CDR3aa: CASSQEDNRILNTEAFF; CDR3nt: TGTGCCAGCAGCCAAGAGGACAACCGAATCCTGAACACTGAAGCTTTCTTT
d_gene: TRBD2; abundance: .; j_gene: TRBJ2-1; v_gene: TRBV4-1; CDR3aa: CASSSREASGDDEQFF; CDR3nt: TGCGCCAGCAGTTCCCGCGAGGCTAGCGGGGACGATGAGCAGTTCTTC
d_gene: .; abundance: .; j_gene: TRBJ2-5; v_gene: TRBV27; CDR3aa: CASSLGLAGETQYF; CDR3nt: TGTGCCAGCAGTTTAGGTCTAGCCGGTGAGACCCAGTACTTC
d_gene: .; abundance: .; j_gene: TRBJ1-2; v_gene: TRBV19; CDR3aa: CASSILNRASTF; CDR3nt: TGTGCCAGTAGTATTTTAAACAGGGCCAGCACCTTC
d_gene: .; abundance: .; j_gene: TRBJ1-2; v_gene: TRBV27; CDR3aa: CASSPRGGGHNYGYTF; CDR3nt: TGTGCCAGCAGTCCCCGCGGGGGGGGGCATAACTATGGCTACACCTTC
d_gene: TRBD2; abundance: .; j_gene: TRBJ2-2; v_gene: TRBV5-6; CDR3aa: CASRGGGGAMNTGELFF; CDR3nt: TGTGCCAGCAGAGGGGGCGGGGGGGCTATGAACACCGGGGAGCTGTTTTTT
d_gene: .; abundance: once; j_gene: TRBJ2-3; v_gene: TRBV27; CDR3aa: CASSSYRDGTQYF; CDR3nt: TGTGCCAGCTCCTCATACAGGGACGGTACGCAGTATTTT
d_gene: .; abundance: few; j_gene: TRBJ1-2; v_gene: TRBV6-1; CDR3aa: CASSAETDNPRQHGYTF; CDR3nt: TGTGCCAGCAGTGCCGAGACTGATAACCCCCGACAGCATGGCTACACCTTC
d_gene: .; abundance: once; j_gene: TRBJ2-2; v_gene: TRBV15; CDR3aa: CATSPWANGGELFF; CDR3nt: TGTGCCACCAGCCCCTGGGCAAACGGCGGGGAGCTGTTTTTT
d_gene: TRBD2; abundance: .; j_gene: TRBJ2-3; v_gene: TRBV6-1; CDR3aa: CASSVPSGRSDTQYF; CDR3nt: TGTGCCAGCAGTGTTCCTAGCGGGAGAAGTGATACGCAGTATTTT
d_gene: .; abundance: once; j_gene: TRBJ2-5; v_gene: TRBV4-1; CDR3aa: CASSQDVGAGETQYF; CDR3nt: TGCGCCAGCAGCCAAGATGTGGGGGCTGGGGAGACCCAGTACTTC
d_gene: TRBD2; abundance: .; j_gene: TRBJ2-1; v_gene: TRBV27; CDR3aa: CASSPGTSGNNEQFF; CDR3nt: TGTGCCAGCAGTCCTGGGACTAGCGGTAACAATGAGCAGTTCTTC
d_gene: .; abundance: .; j_gene: TRBJ2-1; v_gene: TRBV29-1; CDR3aa: CSAQGGRTPYNEQFF; CDR3nt: TGCAGCGCGCAAGGCGGGCGAACTCCCTACAATGAGCAGTTCTTC
d_gene: .; abundance: .; j_gene: TRBJ1-1; v_gene: TRBV5-6; CDR3aa: CASSPWGGMNTEAFF; CDR3nt: TGTGCCAGCAGCCCCTGGGGAGGAATGAACACTGAAGCTTTCTTT
d_gene: .; abundance: .; j_gene: TRBJ2-3; v_gene: TRBV28; CDR3aa: CASKSGTSTDTQYF; CDR3nt: TGTGCCAGCAAAAGCGGGACAAGCACAGATACGCAGTATTTT